The rows below give T cell receptor beta chains drawn from one sample of a study of OX40 agonist ivuxolimab in advanced cancers. Measured with immunoSEQ multiplex PCR; TCRdb has only the in-frame clones, and not every one. Of tens of thousands of clones in the sample, around 90% were seen once. The sequences come from CD4+ or CD8+ T cells sorted from blood, collected in a trial of the OX40 agonist ivuxolimab. The receptors were gathered from an adult with an advanced solid tumor such as melanoma, head and neck, liver or kidney cancer. CDR3s include the opening cysteine and the closing phenylalanine or tryptophan.

V	J	CDR3
TRBV7-2	TRBJ2-4	CASSLGSDKNIQYF
TRBV18	TRBJ2-7	CASSPQRIYEQYF
TRBV7-3	TRBJ2-7	CASSLGGPYEQYF
TRBV4-3	TRBJ1-1	CASSQSRVETGAFF
TRBV7-7	TRBJ2-3	CASSLGTSGSTDTQYF
TRBV7-9	TRBJ2-3	CASSLDGTVLTDTQYF
TRBV20-1	TRBJ2-7	CSARTKYEQYF
TRBV7-2	TRBJ2-4	CASRGAVGDIQYF
TRBV2	TRBJ2-3	CASRSVGLAGVRSDTQYF
TRBV14	TRBJ2-3	CASSPNRRPDTQYF
TRBV5-4	TRBJ2-1	CASSLGGLAGVWNEQFF
TRBV6-6	TRBJ1-1	CASSPTGNTEAFF
TRBV19	TRBJ1-2	CASSTRPGAGSAGDYGYTF
TRBV6-5	TRBJ1-5	CASSLRSRGQPQHF
TRBV5-1	TRBJ2-2	CASSTLAGGPSGELFF
TRBV6-1	TRBJ1-2	CASSEVSRGGNYGYTF
TRBV7-2	TRBJ1-5	CASSLIQGNQPQHF
TRBV7-2	TRBJ2-1	CASSLSPTSAYNEQFF
TRBV7-2	TRBJ2-5	CASSPYGGGETQYF
TRBV6-5	TRBJ1-4	CASSYSSSTNEKLFF
TRBV5-1	TRBJ2-1	CASSLELAGVGVDEQFF
TRBV6-6	TRBJ1-4	CASSYSSTTNEKLFF
TRBV4-1	TRBJ2-7	CASSQSLRGAPYEQYF
TRBV9	TRBJ2-1	CASSVAQQPSYNEQFF
TRBV11-3	TRBJ2-5	CASSLDRGLGTQYF
TRBV14	TRBJ1-1	CASSHHPRTEAFF
TRBV10-3	TRBJ1-1	CAISERGRNTEAFF
TRBV7-2	TRBJ1-4	CASSPGYGGEKLFF
TRBV4-1	TRBJ2-7	CASSQDRNRVGYEQYF
TRBV4-3	TRBJ2-7	CASSQDRTGGYEQYF
TRBV28	TRBJ2-5	CASSSHPFHLQGPSETQYF
TRBV7-3	TRBJ2-7	CASSLLQGYEQYF
TRBV28	TRBJ2-5	CASSYSYQETQYF
TRBV28	TRBJ2-7	CASRRGTGLHYEQYF
TRBV28	TRBJ1-2	CASSTRTGRTGYGYTF
TRBV7-6	TRBJ2-1	CASSPPAAQRRNEQFF
TRBV2	TRBJ2-3	CASCYRGRGDTQYF
TRBV28	TRBJ2-2	CASSLPTGHGELFF
TRBV6-5	TRBJ1-3	CASSYGGSGNTIYF
TRBV7-2	TRBJ2-5	CASSLGTGQETQYF
TRBV9	TRBJ2-3	CASSVRSTDTQYF
TRBV19	TRBJ2-1	CASTRGGQFNEQFF
TRBV5-1	TRBJ1-1	CASSSMTGSPEAFF
TRBV28	TRBJ1-1	CASSLLGQHTEAFF
TRBV5-1	TRBJ2-1	CASSFRDEQFF
TRBV28	TRBJ2-1	CASSLKGIYNEQFF
TRBV28	TRBJ1-5	CASSWLGNQPQHF
TRBV29-1	TRBJ2-1	CSVEETLLHMGNEQFF
TRBV2	TRBJ1-1	CASSVGQGVGTEAFF
TRBV7-9	TRBJ1-1	CASSSGQPNTEAFF
TRBV7-9	TRBJ1-1	CASSLDAGRAFF
TRBV6-1	TRBJ1-5	CASSADRVNQPQHF
TRBV5-4	TRBJ2-2	CASSLDVTGELFF
TRBV19	TRBJ2-1	CASNNRGARSYNEQFF
TRBV6-6	TRBJ1-2	CASNSPSSYGYTF
TRBV5-1	TRBJ2-7	CASSFAGPDF
TRBV11-2	TRBJ1-4	CASSGFRDREVPTEKLFF